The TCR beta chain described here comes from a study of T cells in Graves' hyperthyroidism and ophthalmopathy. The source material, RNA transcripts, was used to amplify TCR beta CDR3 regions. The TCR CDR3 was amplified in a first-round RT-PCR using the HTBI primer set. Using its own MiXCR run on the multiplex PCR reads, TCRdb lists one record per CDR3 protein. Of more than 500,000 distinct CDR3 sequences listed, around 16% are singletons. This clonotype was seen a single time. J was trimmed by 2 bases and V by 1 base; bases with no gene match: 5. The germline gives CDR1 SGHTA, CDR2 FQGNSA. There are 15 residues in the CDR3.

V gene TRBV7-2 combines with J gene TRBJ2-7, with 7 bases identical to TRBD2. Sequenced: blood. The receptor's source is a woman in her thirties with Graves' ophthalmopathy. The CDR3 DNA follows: TGTGCCAGCAGCTTAGGGGGGGGGAAAACCTACGAGCAGTACTTC. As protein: CASSLGGGKTYEQYF.